This is a list of T cell receptor beta chains from one sample in a study of blood T cell repertoires in COVID-19. Data came from immunoSEQ multiplex PCR; TCRdb stores just in-frame clones and leaves some out. The sample includes about 180,000 clones, about 91% of them seen just once. Sequenced input: peripheral blood. The receptors originated from a woman in her twenties or thirties with acute or convalescent COVID-19. The CDR3 runs from the conserved cysteine through the conserved F or W. The D gene is left open where the match is weak. Clone size appears in some rows only: once, few, many, or a class for an expanded clone.

TRBV10-3	14	.	TRBJ2-2	few	CAIPRDSITGELFF	TGTGCCATCCCCCGTGACTCCATCACCGGGGAGCTGTTTTTT
TRBV28	14	.	TRBJ1-5	once	CASSSTGSNQPQHF	TGTGCCAGCAGTTCGACAGGTAGCAATCAGCCCCAGCATTTT
TRBV28	13	TRBD2	TRBJ2-3	.	CASSLSGTRAQYF	TGTGCCAGCAGTTTATCAGGGACTAGAGCGCAGTATTTT
TRBV6-5	14	TRBD1	TRBJ1-5	.	CASRLQGEGQPQHF	TGTGCCAGCAGGCTACAGGGGGAAGGTCAGCCCCAGCATTTT
TRBV2	15	.	TRBJ2-1	.	CASSAKTMGHNEQFF	TGTGCCAGCAGTGCAAAAACAATGGGCCACAATGAGCAGTTCTTC
TRBV14	13	.	TRBJ2-7	few	CASSQGTTYEQYF	TGTGCCAGCAGCCAAGGGACTACCTACGAGCAGTACTTC
TRBV5-4	13	.	TRBJ2-7	.	CASSAGTIYEQYF	TGTGCCAGCAGCGCTGGGACAATCTACGAGCAGTACTTC
TRBV3-1/TRBV3-2	16	.	TRBJ1-4	.	CASTPQISGSNEKLFF	TGTGCCAGCACCCCACAGATATCCGGTTCTAATGAAAAACTGTTTTTT
TRBV2	14	TRBD2	TRBJ2-7	.	CASSQMGLAGEQYF	TGTGCCAGCAGTCAGATGGGACTAGCGGGCGAGCAGTACTTC
TRBV28	14	.	TRBJ1-2	.	CASSLNRDGYGYTF	TGTGCCAGCAGTTTAAACAGGGATGGCTATGGCTACACCTTC
TRBV5-1	13	TRBD1	TRBJ2-7	.	CASSPGQGAEQYF	TGCGCCAGCAGCCCTGGACAGGGGGCCGAGCAGTACTTC
TRBV5-1	12	.	TRBJ2-3	.	CASTTGTDTQYF	TGCGCCAGCACTACTGGCACAGATACGCAGTATTTT
TRBV2	12	.	TRBJ2-4	.	CASKASFNIQYF	TGTGCCAGCAAGGCTAGCTTTAACATTCAGTACTTC
TRBV6-1	13	TRBD1	TRBJ1-1	.	CASRGQPNTEAFF	TGTGCCAGCAGGGGACAGCCTAACACTGAAGCTTTCTTT
TRBV11-3	15	TRBD2	TRBJ2-3	once	CASSSLAGGPDTQYF	TGTGCCAGCAGCTCCCTAGCGGGAGGGCCAGATACGCAGTATTTT
TRBV5-4	14	.	TRBJ1-1	.	CASGLNRGSEVAFF	TGTGCCAGCGGATTGAATCGAGGGTCTGAGGTAGCTTTCTTT
TRBV11-3	12	.	TRBJ1-6	once	CASSLDISPLHF	TGTGCCAGCAGCTTAGACATCTCACCCCTCCACTTT
TRBV5-4	15	.	TRBJ1-2	.	CASSSLDPGDYGYTF	TGTGCCAGCAGCTCCTTGGATCCGGGGGACTATGGCTACACCTTC
TRBV7-2	15	TRBD2	TRBJ2-1	.	CASSPGLGYYNEQFF	TGTGCCAGCAGCCCAGGACTAGGGTACTACAATGAGCAGTTCTTC
TRBV29-1	12	.	TRBJ2-2	.	CSVVFFAGELFF	TGCAGCGTTGTTTTTTTCGCCGGGGAGCTGTTTTTT